One sample yielded the 17 T cell receptor beta chains listed below, sequenced in a study of cytomegalovirus exposure and HLA in healthy donors. Amplification used 60 Vbeta primers and 13 Jbeta primers. Method: immunoSEQ multiplex PCR; TCRdb's copy keeps in-frame clones and lacks some. The sample yields about 190,000 clones, roughly 80% seen once. Sequencing input: PBMCs. These receptors came from a man in his forties in good health and CMV-seropositive.

This clone turned up a few times. This sequence joins TRBV5-6 and TRBJ2-3, with 10 positions matching TRBD2. V gave up 10 bases and J gave up 3 bases; unmatched junction bases: 8. Germline CDR1 and CDR2: SGHDT and YYEEEE. The CDR3 extends over 14 amino acids. The CDR3 nucleotides are TGTGCCGGAACTAGCGGGGCCAGGACAGATACGCAGTATTTT. Its protein is CAGTSGARTDTQYF. The full variable domain, completed using reference TRBV5-6 and TRBJ2-3, is DAGVTQSPTHLIKTRGQQVTLRCSPKSGHDTVSWYQQALGQGPQFIFQYYEEEERQRGNFPDRFSGHQFPNYSSELNVNALLLGDSALYLCAGTSGARTDTQYFGPGTRLTVL.

The V and J genes are TRBV15 and TRBJ2-7, with D maybe TRBD2 (6 bases). The V gene lost 0 bases and the J gene lost 4 bases, with 10 bases spanning the gap. Germline V gene lookup returns CDR1 LNHNV and CDR2 YYDKDF (reference sequence). CDR3 length: 14 residues. The DNA of the CDR3 is TGTGCCACCAGCAGAGATCGGCGGGATTACGAGCAGTACTTC. Translated: CATSRDRRDYEQYF. Supplemented by reference TRBV15 and TRBJ2-7, the full variable domain reads DAMVIQNPRYQVTQFGKPVTLSCSQTLNHNVMYWYQQKSSQAPKLLFHYYDKDFNNEADTPDNFQSRRPNTSFCFLDIRSPGLGDTAMYLCATSRDRRDYEQYFGPGTRLTVT.

CDR3 in amino acids: CASIGGASSYEQYF. The CDR3 DNA follows: TGTGCCAGCATTGGGGGCGCGAGCTCCTACGAGCAGTACTTC. The V call is TRBV2, the J call TRBJ2-7; D perhaps matches TRBD1 (6 bases). V was cut by 7 bases and J by 0 bases, with 13 bases left in between. CDR3 length: 14 amino acids. Per germline, CDR1 SNHLY and CDR2 FYNNEI.

V usage is TRBV9 and J usage is TRBJ2-5; no firm D call. V was cut by 0 bases and J by 7 bases, with 10 bases left in between. The CDR3 contains 13 residues. From germline, CDR1 is SGDLS and CDR2 YYNGEE. The CDR3: CASSVGWRGTQYF. The CDR3, as DNA: TGTGCCAGCAGCGTAGGATGGAGAGGGACCCAGTACTTC. Full variable domain (rest looked up from reference TRBV9 and TRBJ2-5): DSGVTQTPKHLITATGQRVTLRCSPRSGDLSVYWYQQSLDQGLQFLIQYYNGEERAKGNILERFSAQQFPDLHSELNLSSLELGDSALYFCASSVGWRGTQYFGPGTRLLVL.

The rearrangement links TRBV30 to TRBJ2-2, with 9 bases lining up with TRBD2. The CDR3 extends over 15 amino acids. V was pared by 3 bases and J by 1 base, with 3 bases of the junction left unmatched. CDR1 and CDR2 (germline): GTSNPN, SVGIG (reference sequence). CDR3 nucleotides: TGTGCCTGGAGAGTAGCGGGGGTGAACACCGGGGAGCTGTTTTTT. This encodes CAWRVAGVNTGELFF.

This rearrangement joins TRBV28 to TRBJ1-2; the match to TRBD1 covers 8 bases. Losses at the gene ends were 9 bases for V and 8 bases for J; bases not matched to a gene: 5. This CDR3 spans 11 amino acids. Germline V gene lookup returns CDR1 MDHEN and CDR2 SYDVKM. CDR3 loop: CASMTGVGYTF. In DNA, the CDR3 is TGTGCCAGTATGACAGGGGTAGGCTACACCTTC.

This clone appeared a few times. This rearrangement joins TRBV21-1 to TRBJ1-1; the tabulated D call, TRBD1, remains unverified against the DNA. TRBV21-1 is annotated as a pseudogene. The CDR3 loop spans 14 amino acids. CDR3: CASRTGTGGGEAFF. In DNA form, the CDR3 reads TGTGCCAGCAGGACCGGGACAGGGGGCGGCGAAGCTTTCTTT.

This clone was counted between two and nine times. The rearrangement links TRBV5-1 to TRBJ2-5, with D unresolved. The germline CDR1 and CDR2 sequences are SGHRS and YFSETQ. The CDR3 is 13 amino acids. V was shortened by 2 bases and J by 2 bases, with 7 bases between the two germline ends. This chain's CDR3 is CASSFEFQETQYF. The DNA for the CDR3 is TGCGCCAGCAGCTTTGAGTTTCAAGAGACCCAGTACTTC.

This clone was seen more than once but under ten times. The chain combines TRBV9 with TRBJ2-2; 7 bases fit TRBD1. Germline CDR1 SGDLS, CDR2 YYNGEE. The V segment lost 6 bases and the J segment 5 bases; nucleotides outside the gene matches: 4. The CDR3 covers 13 residues. CDR3 sequence reads: CASNLQGTGELFF. The CDR3 DNA sequence: TGTGCCAGCAACTTACAGGGGACCGGGGAGCTGTTTTTT.

The table lists this clone with a count of one. This sequence joins TRBV9 and TRBJ2-3, with 15 bases fitting TRBD2. This CDR3 region has 15 residues. Germline V lookup: CDR1 SGDLS, CDR2 YYNGEE. The V gene end was trimmed by 7 bases and the J gene end by 3 bases; junction bases not matched to a gene: 3. The CDR3 protein is CASGTSGGWTDTQYF. CDR3 coding DNA: TGTGCCAGCGGGACTAGCGGGGGGTGGACAGATACGCAGTATTTT.

The CDR3: CASSLSRGYEAFF. In nucleotides, the CDR3 is TGTGCCAGCAGTTTATCGAGAGGATATGAAGCTTTCTTT. This chain links TRBV27 with TRBJ1-1; D is unresolved. The CDR3 sequence is 13 residues long. Germline-derived CDR1 and CDR2 are MNHEY and SMNVEV (reference sequence). Trimming shortened V by 0 bases and J by 7 bases, and 9 bases separated the two germline ends.

This clone was seen only a few times. The rearrangement links TRBV14 to TRBJ1-2, with 7 bases matching TRBD1. Germline values: CDR1 SGHDN, CDR2 FVKESK. The CDR3 totals 15 residues. After removal of 4 bases from V and 0 bases from J, the junction contained 5 bases not matched to a gene. The CDR3 spells CASSLNRGPNYGYTF. The CDR3 bases are TGTGCCAGCAGCCTAAACAGGGGCCCTAACTATGGCTACACCTTC.

The rearrangement links TRBV30 to TRBJ1-1, with 8 positions matching TRBD1. Per the germline V gene, CDR1 is GTSNPN and CDR2 is SVGIG (reference sequence). CDR3 length: 17 residues. The junction had 12 bases not matched to a gene; V was cut back by 2 bases and J by 1 base. The CDR3 loop reads CAWSRPGQATWNTEAFF. The CDR3 DNA is TGTGCCTGGAGTCGGCCGGGACAGGCGACTTGGAACACTGAAGCTTTCTTT.

This clone came up a few times. The chain combines TRBV28 with TRBJ2-2; 9 bases are a match to TRBD1. Germline loops: CDR1 MDHEN, CDR2 SYDVKM. The junction had 11 bases not matched to a gene; V was cut back by 5 bases and J by 4 bases. The CDR3 consists of 17 residues. The DNA of the CDR3 is TGTGCCAGCAGTCCAAGGTACAGGGGGCTGAGCACCGGGGAGCTGTTTTTT. This encodes CASSPRYRGLSTGELFF.

The chain links TRBV7-6 to TRBJ2-7; 9 nucleotides agree with TRBD2. This CDR3 has 14 amino acids. V was pared by 5 bases and J by 3 bases, with 5 bases of the junction left unmatched. The germline V gene has CDR1 SGHVS and CDR2 FNYEAQ. The CDR3 DNA is TGTGCCAGCAGCCCCCGGACTAGCGACTACGAGCAGTACTTC. Amino acids: CASSPRTSDYEQYF.

The rearrangement uses TRBV9 and TRBJ1-1; D possibly corresponds to TRBD1 (6 bases). Trimming cost V 3 bases and J 5 bases, with 23 bases left between them. The CDR3 covers 17 residues. Germline V lookup: CDR1 SGDLS, CDR2 YYNGEE. Here the CDR3 DNA reads TGTGCCAGCAGCGCTACCCCCTCTAACAGGGAGCGTACTGAAGCTTTCTTT. Amino acid sequence: CASSATPSNRERTEAFF.

This clone was observed a single time. The V and J genes are TRBV11-2 and TRBJ2-7, with 12 nucleotides matching TRBD2. The ends lost 0 bases at V and 0 bases at J; junction bases unmatched: 6. The germline V gene encodes CDR1 SGHAT and CDR2 FQNNGV. CDR3 length equals 18 residues. CDR3 loop: CASSLDGPTSGGSYEQYF. The CDR3 nucleotides are TGTGCCAGCAGCTTAGATGGCCCGACTAGCGGGGGCTCCTACGAGCAGTACTTC.